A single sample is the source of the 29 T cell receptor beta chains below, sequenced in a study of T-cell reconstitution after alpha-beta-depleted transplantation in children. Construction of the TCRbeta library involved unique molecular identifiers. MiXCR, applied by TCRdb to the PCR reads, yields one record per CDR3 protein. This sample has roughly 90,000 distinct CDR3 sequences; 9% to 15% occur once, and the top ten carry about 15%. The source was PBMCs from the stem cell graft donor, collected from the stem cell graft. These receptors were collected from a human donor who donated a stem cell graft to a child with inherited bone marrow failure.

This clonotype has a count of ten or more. Here the CDR3 reads CASSPWIGYGYTF. The CDR3 DNA reads as TGTGCCAGCAGTCCCTGGATTGGGTATGGCTACACCTTC. The chain uses TRBV6-5 and TRBJ1-2; no firm D call. CDR1 is MNHEY, CDR2 SVGAGI, per germline. The CDR3 consists of 13 residues. V gave up 5 bases and J gave up 5 bases, with 12 bases separating them.

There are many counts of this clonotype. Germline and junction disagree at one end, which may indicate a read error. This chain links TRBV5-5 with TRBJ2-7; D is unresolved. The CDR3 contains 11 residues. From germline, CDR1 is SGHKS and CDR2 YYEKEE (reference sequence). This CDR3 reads CASSLFYEHYF. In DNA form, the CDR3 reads TGTGCCAGCAGCTTGTTTTACGAGCATTACTTC.

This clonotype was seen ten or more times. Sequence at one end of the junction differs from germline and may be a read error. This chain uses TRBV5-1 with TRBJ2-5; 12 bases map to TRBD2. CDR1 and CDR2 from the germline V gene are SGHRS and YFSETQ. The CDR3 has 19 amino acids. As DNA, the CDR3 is TGCGCCATCAGCTCCTACTCGACTAGCGGGAGTTGGCAGGGGAAGACCCAGTACTTC. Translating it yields CAISSYSTSGSWQGKTQYF.

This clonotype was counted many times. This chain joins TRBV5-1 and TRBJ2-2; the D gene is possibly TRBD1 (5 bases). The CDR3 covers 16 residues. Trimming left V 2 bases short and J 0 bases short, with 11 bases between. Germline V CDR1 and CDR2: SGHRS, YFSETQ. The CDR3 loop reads CASSFRTPANTGELFF. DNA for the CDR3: TGCGCCAGCAGCTTCCGGACACCCGCGAACACCGGGGAGCTGTTTTTT. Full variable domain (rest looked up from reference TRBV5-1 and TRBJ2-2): KAGVTQTPRYLIKTRGQQVTLSCSPISGHRSVSWYQQTPGQGLQFLFEYFSETQRNKGNFPGRFSGRQFSNSRSEMNVSTLELGDSALYLCASSFRTPANTGELFFGEGSRLTVL.

The CDR3: CASRAGGKETQYF. The DNA of the CDR3 is TGTGCCAGCAGGGCAGGGGGCAAGGAGACCCAGTACTTC. This chain connects TRBV6-1 to TRBJ2-5; 8 bases are a match to TRBD1. The CDR3 is made up of 13 amino acids. V shed 6 bases and J 5 bases; nucleotides not matched to a gene: 5. The germline V gene encodes CDR1 MNHNS and CDR2 SASEGT.

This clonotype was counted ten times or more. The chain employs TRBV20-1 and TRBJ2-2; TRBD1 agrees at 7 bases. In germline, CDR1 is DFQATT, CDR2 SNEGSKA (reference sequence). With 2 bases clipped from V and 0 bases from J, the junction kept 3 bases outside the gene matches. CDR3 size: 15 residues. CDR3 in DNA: TGCAGTGCTAGAAGGGACAGTCCGAACACCGGGGAGCTGTTTTTT. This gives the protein CSARRDSPNTGELFF.

For the CDR3, the DNA is TGTGCCAGCAGCCTAAGGTGGGGAGACATAAAAAAAAGCTCCTACAATGAGCAGTTCTTC. This encodes CASSLRWGDIKKSSYNEQFF. V usage is TRBV7-3 and J usage is TRBJ2-1; weak D call: TRBD2 (5 bases). This CDR3 region has 20 residues. Germline CDR1 reads SGHTA; CDR2 reads FQGTGA. V was pared by 5 bases and J by 0 bases, with 26 bases between. The full variable domain, with the rest looked up from reference TRBV7-3 and TRBJ2-1, is GAGVSQTPSNKVTEKGKYVELRCDPISGHTALYWYRQSLGQGPEFLIYFQGTGAADDSGLPNDRFFAVRPEGSVSTLKIQRTERGDSAVYLCASSLRWGDIKKSSYNEQFFGPGTRLTVL.

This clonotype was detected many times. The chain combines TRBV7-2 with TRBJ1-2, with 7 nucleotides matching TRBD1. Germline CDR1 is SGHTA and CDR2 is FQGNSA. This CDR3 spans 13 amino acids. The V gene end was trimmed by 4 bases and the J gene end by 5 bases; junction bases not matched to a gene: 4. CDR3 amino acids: CASSSQGQYGYTF. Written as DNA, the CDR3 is TGTGCCAGCAGCTCCCAGGGACAGTATGGCTACACCTTC.

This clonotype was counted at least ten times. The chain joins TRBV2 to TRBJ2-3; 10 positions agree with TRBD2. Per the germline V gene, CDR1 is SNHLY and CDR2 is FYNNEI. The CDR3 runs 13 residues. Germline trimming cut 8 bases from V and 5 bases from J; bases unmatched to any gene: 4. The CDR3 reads CASSLAGEDTQYF. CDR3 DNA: TGTGCCAGCTCTCTAGCGGGAGAAGATACGCAGTATTTT. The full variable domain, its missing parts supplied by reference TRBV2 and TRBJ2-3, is EPEVTQTPSHQVTQMGQEVILRCVPISNHLYFYWYRQILGQKVEFLVSFYNNEISEKSEIFDDQFSVERPDGSNFTLKIRSTKLEDSAMYFCASSLAGEDTQYFGPGTRLTVL.

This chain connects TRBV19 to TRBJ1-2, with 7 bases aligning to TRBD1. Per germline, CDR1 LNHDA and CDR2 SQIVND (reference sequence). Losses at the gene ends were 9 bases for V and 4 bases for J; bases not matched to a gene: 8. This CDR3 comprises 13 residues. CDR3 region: CASSRQGSYGYTF. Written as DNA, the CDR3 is TGTGCCAGCAGCCGACAGGGCAGCTATGGCTACACCTTC. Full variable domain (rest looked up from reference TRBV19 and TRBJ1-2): DGGITQSPKYLFRKEGQNVTLSCEQNLNHDAMYWYRQDPGQGLRLIYYSQIVNDFQKGDIAEGYSVSREKKESFPLTVTSAQKNPTAFYLCASSRQGSYGYTFGSGTRLTVV.

CDR3 amino acids: CASSLKGTSTDTQYF. In nucleotides, the CDR3 is TGTGCCAGCAGCTTAAAGGGGACTAGCACAGATACGCAGTATTTT. The chain recombines TRBV7-3 with TRBJ2-3; possible D gene TRBD2, 6 bases. From germline, CDR1 is SGHTA and CDR2 FQGTGA. CDR3 size: 15 residues. The V and J ends lost 1 base and 0 bases respectively, with 8 bases between them. Based on the CDR3 plus reference TRBV7-3 and TRBJ2-3, the full variable domain is GAGVSQTPSNKVTEKGKYVELRCDPISGHTALYWYRQSLGQGPEFLIYFQGTGAADDSGLPNDRFFAVRPEGSVSTLKIQRTERGDSAVYLCASSLKGTSTDTQYFGPGTRLTVL.

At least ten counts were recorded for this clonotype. The chain's CDR3 is CASSLGIGLSHNEQFF. The CDR3 DNA sequence: TGCGCCAGCAGCTTGGGTATAGGACTAAGCCACAATGAGCAGTTCTTC. The V call is TRBV5-1, the J call TRBJ2-1; tentatively, D is TRBD2 (6 bases). The CDR3 contains 16 residues. The V end lost 0 bases, the J end lost 5 bases, and 15 bases lay between the germline ends. Germline lookup yields CDR1 SGHRS and CDR2 YFSETQ.

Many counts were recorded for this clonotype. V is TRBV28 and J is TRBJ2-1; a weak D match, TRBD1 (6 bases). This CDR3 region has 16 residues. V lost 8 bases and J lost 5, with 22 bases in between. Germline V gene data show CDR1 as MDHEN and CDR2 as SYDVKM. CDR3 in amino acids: CASRNQGSIGHNEQFF. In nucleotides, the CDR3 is TGTGCCAGCCGCAACCAGGGGTCTATAGGTCACAATGAGCAGTTCTTC.

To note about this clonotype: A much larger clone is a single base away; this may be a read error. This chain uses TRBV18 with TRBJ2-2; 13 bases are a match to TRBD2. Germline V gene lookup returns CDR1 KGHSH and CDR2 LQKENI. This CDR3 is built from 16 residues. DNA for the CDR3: TGTGTCAGCTCACCTGGACTAGCGGGAGTAACCGGGGAGCTGTTTTTT. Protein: CVSSPGLAGVTGELFF.

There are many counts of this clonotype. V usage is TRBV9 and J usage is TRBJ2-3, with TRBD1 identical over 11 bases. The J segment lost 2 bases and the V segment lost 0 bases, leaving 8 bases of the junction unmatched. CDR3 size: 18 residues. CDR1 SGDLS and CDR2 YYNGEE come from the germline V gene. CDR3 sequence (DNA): TGTGCCAGCAGCGTAGGGACAGGGGGCATGCTAACCACAGATACGCAGTATTTT. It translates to CASSVGTGGMLTTDTQYF.

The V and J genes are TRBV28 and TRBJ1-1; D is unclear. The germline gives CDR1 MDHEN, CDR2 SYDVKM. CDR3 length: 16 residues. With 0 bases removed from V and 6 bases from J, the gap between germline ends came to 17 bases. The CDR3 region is CASSLWAAGEWAEAFF. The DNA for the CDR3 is TGTGCCAGCAGTTTATGGGCGGCCGGGGAGTGGGCTGAAGCTTTCTTT.

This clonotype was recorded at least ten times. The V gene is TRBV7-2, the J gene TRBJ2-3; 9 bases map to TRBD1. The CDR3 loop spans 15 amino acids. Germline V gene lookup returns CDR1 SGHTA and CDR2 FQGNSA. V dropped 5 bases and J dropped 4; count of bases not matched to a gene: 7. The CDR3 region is CASSQTRDRADTQYF. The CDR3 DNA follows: TGTGCCAGCAGCCAGACTCGGGACAGGGCAGATACGCAGTATTTT.

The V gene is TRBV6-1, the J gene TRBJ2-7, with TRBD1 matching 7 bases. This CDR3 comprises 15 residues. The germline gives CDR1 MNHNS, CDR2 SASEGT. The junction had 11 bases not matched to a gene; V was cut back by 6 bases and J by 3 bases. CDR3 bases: TGTGCCAGCAGCCCCGACCTCGACAGGGACTACGAGCAGTACTTC. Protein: CASSPDLDRDYEQYF.

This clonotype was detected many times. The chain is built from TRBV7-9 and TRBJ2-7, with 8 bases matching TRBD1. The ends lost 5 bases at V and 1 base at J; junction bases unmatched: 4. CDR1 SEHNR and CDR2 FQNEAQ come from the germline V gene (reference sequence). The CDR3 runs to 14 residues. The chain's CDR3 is CASSPRTGSYEQYF. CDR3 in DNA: TGTGCCAGCAGCCCGCGGACAGGGTCCTACGAGCAGTACTTC.

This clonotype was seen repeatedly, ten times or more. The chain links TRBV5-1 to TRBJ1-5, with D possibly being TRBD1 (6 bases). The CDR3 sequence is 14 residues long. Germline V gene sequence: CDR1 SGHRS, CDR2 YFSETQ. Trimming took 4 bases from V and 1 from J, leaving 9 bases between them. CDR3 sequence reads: CASSPTGSNQPQHF. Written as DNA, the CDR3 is TGCGCCAGCAGCCCGACAGGCAGCAATCAGCCCCAGCATTTT.

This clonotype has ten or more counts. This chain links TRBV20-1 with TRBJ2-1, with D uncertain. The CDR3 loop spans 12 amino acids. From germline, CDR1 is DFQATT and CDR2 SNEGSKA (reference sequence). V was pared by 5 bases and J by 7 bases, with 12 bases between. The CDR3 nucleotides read TGCAGTGCTCTCAGCTATTATAATGAGCAGTTCTTC. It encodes CSALSYYNEQFF.

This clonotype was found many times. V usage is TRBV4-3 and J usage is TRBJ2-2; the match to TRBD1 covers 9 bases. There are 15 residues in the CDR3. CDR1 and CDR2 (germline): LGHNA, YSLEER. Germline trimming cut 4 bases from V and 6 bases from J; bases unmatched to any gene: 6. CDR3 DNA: TGCGCCAGCAGCCGACGGACAGGGGTGTCCGGGGAGCTGTTTTTT. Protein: CASSRRTGVSGELFF.

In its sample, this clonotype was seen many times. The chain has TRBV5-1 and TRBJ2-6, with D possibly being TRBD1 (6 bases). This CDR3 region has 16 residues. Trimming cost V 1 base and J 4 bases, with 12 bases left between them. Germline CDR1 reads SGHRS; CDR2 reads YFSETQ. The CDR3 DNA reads TGCGCCAGCAGCTTGAGAGGGGGAGACGGGGCCAACGTCCTGACTTTC. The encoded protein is CASSLRGGDGANVLTF.

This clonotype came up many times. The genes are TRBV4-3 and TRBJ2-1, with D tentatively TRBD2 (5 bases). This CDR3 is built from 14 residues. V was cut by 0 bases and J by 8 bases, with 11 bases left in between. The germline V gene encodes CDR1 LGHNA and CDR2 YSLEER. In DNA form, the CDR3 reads TGCGCCAGCAGCCAAGAAAGGGCTAGCTATGAGCAGTTCTTC. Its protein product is CASSQERASYEQFF.

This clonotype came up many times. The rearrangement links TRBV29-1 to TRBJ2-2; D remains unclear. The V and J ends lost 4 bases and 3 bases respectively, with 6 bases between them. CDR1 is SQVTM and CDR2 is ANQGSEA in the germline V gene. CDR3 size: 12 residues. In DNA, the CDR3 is TGCAGCGTTGCGGCGGACACCGGGGAGCTGTTTTTT. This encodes CSVAADTGELFF.

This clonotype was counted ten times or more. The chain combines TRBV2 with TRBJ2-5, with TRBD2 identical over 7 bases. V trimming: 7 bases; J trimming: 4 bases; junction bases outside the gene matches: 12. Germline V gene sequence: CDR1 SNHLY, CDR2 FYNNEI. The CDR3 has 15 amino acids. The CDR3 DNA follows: TGTGCCAGCAAGGGAGGGAGCCCCTCCAGAGAGACCCAGTACTTC. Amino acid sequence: CASKGGSPSRETQYF.

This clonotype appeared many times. CDR3 coding DNA: TGTGCCAGCAGCCAACTATCCACGGAGCAGTACTTC. It is translated as CASSQLSTEQYF. The V call is TRBV3-1, the J call TRBJ2-7, with D unclear. The CDR3 spans 12 residues. Trimming took 2 bases from V and 7 from J, leaving 9 bases between them. From germline, CDR1 is LGHDT and CDR2 YNNKEL (reference sequence).

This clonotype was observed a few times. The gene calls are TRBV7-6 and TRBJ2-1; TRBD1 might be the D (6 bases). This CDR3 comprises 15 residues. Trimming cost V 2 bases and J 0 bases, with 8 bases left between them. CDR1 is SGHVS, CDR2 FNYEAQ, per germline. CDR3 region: CASSLQGFSYNEQFF. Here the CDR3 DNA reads TGTGCCAGCAGCTTACAGGGGTTCTCCTACAATGAGCAGTTCTTC.

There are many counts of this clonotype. CDR3 sequence: CASSEHPGTGVETQYF. In DNA form, the CDR3 reads TGCGCCAGCAGCGAACACCCCGGGACAGGGGTAGAGACCCAGTACTTC. The rearrangement uses TRBV5-1 and TRBJ2-5; 10 nucleotides line up with TRBD1. This CDR3 region has 16 residues. Germline V CDR1 and CDR2: SGHRS, YFSETQ. J was trimmed by 4 bases and V by 4 bases; bases with no gene match: 10. Full variable domain (missing parts from reference TRBV5-1 and TRBJ2-5): KAGVTQTPRYLIKTRGQQVTLSCSPISGHRSVSWYQQTPGQGLQFLFEYFSETQRNKGNFPGRFSGRQFSNSRSEMNVSTLELGDSALYLCASSEHPGTGVETQYFGPGTRLLVL.